The clone carrying this T cell receptor beta chain was counted once. TCRdb's copy holds only in-frame clones and misses some; the assay was immunoSEQ multiplex PCR. Among about 74,000 clones listed, 95% were seen once. The data belong to a study of technical replicates of blood from a handful of donors. V shed 0 bases and J shed 1 base, with 10 bases lying between them. CDR3 length: 16 amino acids. Germline CDR1 reads LGHNA; CDR2 reads YNFKEQ. This sequence joins TRBV4-2 and TRBJ1-5; maybe TRBD1 (5 bases). The TCR was taken from a human donor in good health. Sequenced input: T cells isolated from PBMCs. The DNA of the CDR3 is TGTGCCAGCAGCCAAGAATGGCAGGGAAGCAATCAGCCCCAGCATTTT. Protein: CASSQEWQGSNQPQHF.